The clone carrying this T cell receptor beta chain has only one observation. Its cognate antigen is unknown. Clones were read by immunoSEQ multiplex PCR, and TCRdb kept only the in-frame ones, dropping some. This sample carries some 28,000 clones, around 72% of them seen once, and the ten largest clones take 25% to 30%. This sample was taken from a study of vaccination effects on CD4 cells after COVID-19. There are 16 residues in the CDR3. The germline gives CDR1 SGHRS, CDR2 YFSETQ. The V gene lost 4 bases and the J gene lost 4 bases, with 18 bases spanning the gap. Before sequencing took place, the ViraFEST assay used viral peptide pools to expand antigen-specific CD4+ T cells. Scientists isolated CD4+ T cells after an approximately 9-day culture period ended. Nucleocapsid antibodies stayed negative before and after vaccination, showing no earlier SARS-CoV-2 infection. Replacing half the medium with IL-2 medium was done on days 3 and 7.

J is TRBJ2-1 and V is TRBV5-1; possible D gene TRBD2, 5 bases. This sample comprised CD4+ T cells from PBMCs cultured with SARS-CoV-2 spike peptides, obtained before COVID-19 vaccination. The source of this sequence is a human donor who received a COVID-19 vaccine. The CDR3 sequence is CASSRGQASLYNEQFF. The CDR3 DNA reads as TGCGCCAGCAGCCGAGGGCAGGCGAGCCTTTACAATGAGCAGTTCTTC.